These T cell receptor beta chains were read from a single sample in a study of CD8+CD57+ T cells in acquired aplastic anemia. TCRdb reanalysed the reads using MiXCR and keeps one entry per CDR3 protein. The table has 150,000 to 200,000 distinct CDR3 sequences, around 65% seen once. Material: sorted CD4+, CD8+, or CD8+CD57+ T cells (not recorded which) from PBMCs. These receptors were collected from a human donor with severe aplastic anemia or a healthy control (not recorded which). CDR3s include the opening cysteine and the closing phenylalanine or tryptophan. The D gene is left open where the match is weak. Expanded clones get a size class; other rows say once, few or many, or leave the size out.

>NA|TRBJ1-1|TRBV20-1|NA
CSATLDSANTEAFF
TGCAGTGCTACCCTGGACAGCGCAAACACTGAAGCTTTCTTT
>NA|TRBJ2-7|TRBV6-5|NA
CASAPKGRTEQYF
TGTGCCAGCGCACCCAAGGGTCGGACTGAGCAGTACTTC
>NA|TRBJ2-1|TRBV20-1|NA
CSVGFRNEQFF
TGCAGTGTCGGCTTTCGCAATGAGCAGTTCTTC
>many|TRBJ1-5|TRBV20-1|NA
CSASQRRTDSNQPQHF
TGCAGTGCTAGCCAGAGGCGGACAGATAGCAATCAGCCCCAGCATTTT
>many|TRBJ1-2|TRBV5-1|NA
CASSLSPVLSNYGYTF
TGCGCCAGCAGCTTGTCCCCTGTTCTGTCTAACTATGGCTACACCTTC
>many|TRBJ2-5|TRBV4-3|TRBD2
CASSQAGGKKTQYF
TGCGCCAGCAGCCAAGCCGGGGGGAAAAAGACCCAGTACTTC
>many|TRBJ2-1|TRBV9|NA
CASSVGDGTGAIYNEQFF
TGTGCCAGCAGCGTAGGGGATGGGACGGGGGCAATTTACAATGAGCAGTTCTTC
>NA|TRBJ2-1|TRBV7-8|TRBD2
CASSTLQRGGLDEQFF
TGTGCCAGCAGCACCTTGCAGCGGGGGGGCCTCGATGAGCAGTTCTTC
>NA|TRBJ2-7|TRBV29-1|TRBD1
CSVEARGTSYEQYF
TGCAGCGTGGAGGCCAGGGGGACCTCCTACGAGCAGTACTTC
>NA|TRBJ1-5|TRBV7-2|NA
CASSPQAGSNQPQHF
TGTGCCAGCAGCCCCCAAGCAGGCAGCAATCAGCCCCAGCATTTT
>few|TRBJ1-4|TRBV27|NA
CASSSMTATNEKLFF
TGTGCCAGCAGTTCAATGACAGCAACTAATGAAAAACTGTTTTTT
>NA|TRBJ2-1|TRBV2|NA
CASSGREEQFF
TGTGCCAGCAGTGGCCGGGAGGAGCAGTTCTTC
>once|TRBJ2-1|TRBV29-1|TRBD1
CSVAGTGGSAEQFF
TGTAGCGTCGCCGGGACAGGGGGCTCGGCTGAGCAGTTCTTC
>many|TRBJ2-1|TRBV7-9|TRBD1
CASSPRRDRGVNEQFF
TGTGCCAGCAGCCCCCGCCGGGACAGGGGGGTTAATGAGCAGTTCTTC
>NA|TRBJ1-1|TRBV7-3|TRBD1
CASSLNVAGGRWTEAFF
TGTGCCAGCAGCTTAAACGTGGCAGGGGGGCGGTGGACTGAAGCTTTCTTT
>NA|TRBJ2-7|TRBV2|NA
CASNDYAGYEQYF
TGTGCCAGCAACGACTACGCTGGCTACGAGCAGTACTTC
>NA|TRBJ2-4|TRBV19|NA
CASSKIPVGLNIQYF
TGTGCCAGTAGTAAAATCCCCGTGGGTTTAAACATTCAGTACTTC
>NA|TRBJ2-7|TRBV20-1|TRBD2
CSALPGLAGGYEQYF
TGCAGTGCCCTGCCGGGGTTAGCGGGAGGTTACGAGCAGTATTTC
>NA|TRBJ2-7|TRBV2|TRBD2
CASRVGTSGRGEQYF
TGTGCCAGCAGGGTCGGGACTAGCGGGAGGGGCGAGCAGTACTTC
>NA|TRBJ2-2|TRBV7-6|TRBD2
CASSPRRGGGTGELFF
TGTGCCAGCAGCCCCCGGCGGGGCGGGGGCACCGGGGAGCTGTTTTTT
>NA|TRBJ1-4|TRBV25-1|NA
CASSVSEKLFF
TGTGCCAGCAGTGTCTCTGAAAAACTGTTTTTT
>NA|TRBJ2-3|TRBV29-1|TRBD2
CSIPGLAGVGTDTQYF
TGCAGCATACCGGGACTAGCGGGGGTAGGCACAGATACGCAGTATTTT
>many|TRBJ2-7|TRBV4-1|TRBD1
CASSQDATGVSYEQYF
TGCGCCAGCAGCCAAGATGCAACAGGGGTTTCGTACGAGCAGTACTTC
>NA|TRBJ1-5|TRBV7-6|TRBD1
CASSLTGAINQPQHF
TGTGCCAGCAGCTTGACAGGGGCCATCAATCAGCCCCAGCATTTT
>few|TRBJ2-7|TRBV10-3|NA
CAISVATQSYEQYF
TGTGCCATCAGTGTGGCAACCCAATCCTACGAGCAGTACTTC
>few|TRBJ2-7|TRBV15|TRBD1
CATSSVSLGQGYEQYF
TGTGCCACCAGCAGTGTATCCCTGGGACAGGGCTACGAGCAGTACTTC
>many|TRBJ1-2|TRBV6-4|NA
CASSPSGGRNYGYTF
TGTGCCAGCAGTCCCTCGGGGGGCCGTAACTATGGCTACACCTTC
>many|TRBJ2-7|TRBV19|NA
CASSPRTGYEQYF
TGTGCCAGTAGTCCCAGGACGGGCTACGAGCAGTACTTC
>many|TRBJ1-4|TRBV4-2|TRBD1
CASSQPGQGLEFGKLFF
TGTGCCAGCAGCCAGCCAGGACAGGGGTTAGAGTTTGGAAAACTGTTTTTT
>NA|TRBJ2-3|TRBV7-9|NA
CASSFGRVLNADTQYF
TGTGCCAGCAGCTTCGGGCGAGTCCTAAACGCAGATACGCAGTATTTT
>many|TRBJ2-7|TRBV5-8|TRBD2
CASSFGSGGYEQYF
TGTGCCAGCAGCTTTGGTAGCGGGGGCTACGAGCAGTACTTC
>many|TRBJ2-7|TRBV14|NA
CASSAGTSYEQYF
TGTGCCAGCAGCGCCGGGACATCCTACGAGCAGTACTTC
>NA|TRBJ2-7|TRBV19|NA
CASSIGGGYEQYF
TGTGCCAGTAGTATAGGAGGGGGATACGAGCAGTACTTC
>NA|TRBJ2-1|TRBV7-9|NA
CASSYRERDNEQFF
TGCGCCAGCAGCTATCGGGAAAGGGACAATGAGCAGTTCTTC
>NA|TRBJ1-2|TRBV5-6|NA
CASVPWGMGYGYTF
TGTGCCAGCGTCCCGTGGGGCATGGGGTATGGCTACACCTTC
>NA|TRBJ2-7|TRBV2|TRBD2
CATQTSGRGEQYF
TGTGCCACCCAGACTAGCGGGAGAGGTGAGCAGTACTTC
>NA|TRBJ2-1|TRBV20-1|TRBD2
CSARFAGGSSYNEQFF
TGCAGTGCTAGGTTTGCGGGGGGAAGCTCCTACAATGAGCAGTTCTTC
>NA|TRBJ2-5|TRBV5-4|TRBD2
CASSLTGWGGEETQYF
TGTGCCAGCAGCTTGACCGGGTGGGGGGGTGAAGAGACCCAGTACTTC
>few|TRBJ1-2|TRBV29-1|NA
CSVEGYGHGYTF
TGCAGTGTTGAAGGATACGGACATGGCTACACCTTC
>NA|TRBJ2-7|TRBV10-3|TRBD1
CAISPGQGAGQYF
TGTGCCATCAGTCCGGGACAGGGCGCTGGGCAGTACTTC
>NA|TRBJ2-2|TRBV24-1|TRBD2
CATSELAATGELFF
TGTGCCACCAGTGAGCTAGCGGCGACCGGGGAGCTGTTTTTT
>NA|TRBJ1-3|TRBV5-6|NA
CASSDDGSSGNTIYF
TGTGCCAGCAGCGATGACGGAAGCTCTGGAAACACCATATATTTT
>NA|TRBJ2-5|TRBV9|NA
CASSVAWDIGTQETQYF
TGTGCCAGCAGCGTAGCTTGGGACATTGGAACCCAAGAGACCCAGTACTTC
>NA|TRBJ2-5|TRBV24-1|NA
CAASGPGQNSRETQYF
TGTGCCGCCAGTGGGCCGGGACAAAACTCACGGGAGACCCAGTACTTC
>NA|TRBJ1-6|TRBV7-2|NA
CASSLDGRTNPDNSPLYF
TGTGCCAGCAGCTTGGATGGCAGAACGAACCCGGATAATTCACCCCTCTACTTT
>NA|TRBJ2-7|TRBV20-1|NA
CSATHPTRRSYEQYF
TGCAGTGCTACCCATCCGACGCGGAGGAGCTACGAGCAGTACTTC
>NA|TRBJ1-5|TRBV24-1|NA
CATSGSVFNQPQHF
TGTGCCACCAGTGGTTCAGTCTTCAATCAGCCCCAGCATTTT
>NA|TRBJ2-3|TRBV19|NA
CASSILGGPDTQYF
TGTGCCAGTAGCATTTTGGGGGGCCCAGATACGCAGTATTTT
>many|TRBJ1-5|TRBV12-3/TRBV12-4|NA
CASSLKGFNQPQHF
TGTGCCAGCAGTTTAAAGGGATTCAATCAGCCCCAGCATTTT
>many|TRBJ2-5|TRBV6-2/TRBV6-3|NA
CASSGPEYPSPHEETQYF
TGTGCCAGCAGTGGGCCTGAATATCCGTCACCACACGAAGAGACCCAGTACTTC
>NA|TRBJ2-7|TRBV29-1|TRBD2
CSVVAGAFTYEQYF
TGCAGCGTTGTAGCGGGAGCTTTCACCTACGAGCAGTACTTC
>few|TRBJ2-1|TRBV12-3/TRBV12-4|NA
CASSSSGRHNEQFF
TGTGCCAGCAGTTCCTCGGGACGACACAATGAGCAGTTCTTC
>many|TRBJ2-7|TRBV7-9|TRBD1
CASTYRDRGYEQYF
TGTGCCAGCACGTACCGGGACAGGGGTTACGAGCAGTACTTC
>NA|TRBJ1-1|TRBV19|NA
CASSILIGGEAFF
TGTGCCAGTAGTATTTTGATCGGCGGGGAAGCTTTCTTT
>NA|TRBJ2-3|TRBV10-3|NA
CAINGGGMNTDTQYF
TGTGCCATCAATGGGGGCGGCATGAACACTGATACGCAGTATTTT
>NA|TRBJ1-1|TRBV29-1|NA
CSVEENSGRTEAFF
TGCAGCGTTGAAGAGAACTCCGGAAGGACTGAAGCTTTCTTT
>NA|TRBJ1-5|TRBV19|NA
CASTAYSDQPQHF
TGTGCCAGTACCGCTTACTCCGATCAGCCCCAGCATTTT
>NA|TRBJ2-5|TRBV20-1|NA
CSARVLAETQYF
TGCAGTGCTAGAGTTCTAGCGGAGACCCAGTACTTC
>NA|TRBJ1-2|TRBV15|TRBD1
CATSKNRGPGYTF
TGTGCCACCAGCAAAAACAGGGGGCCTGGCTACACCTTC
>many|TRBJ2-1|TRBV9|TRBD1
CASSGGTGPADEQFF
TGTGCCAGCAGCGGTGGGACAGGTCCGGCGGATGAGCAGTTCTTC